This entry describes one T cell receptor (beta chain). Its antigen is not identified. Healthy Russian Caucasian donors spanned ages about 6 to 100 years. Extracted total RNA amounted to at least 5 micrograms for each sample. The data stem from a study of blood T cells in healthy people across ages. Germline V gene lookup returns CDR1 LGHNA and CDR2 YSLEER. The CDR3 spans 15 residues. The V segment lost 1 base and the J segment 2 bases; nucleotides outside the gene matches: 2. Whole-study results and caveats: Across samples, TCR beta diversity tracked strongly with naive T cell percentage.

A sample-barcoded 5' primer and a J-beta primer mix were used in a second PCR of roughly 7 to 11 cycles. A single record per CDR3 protein comes from TCRdb applying MiXCR to the 5' RACE reads. In the table there are just over 1 million distinct CDR3 sequences, 40% to 55% of which are singletons. The chain couples TRBV4-3 to TRBJ2-3; 8 bases align to TRBD2. The sequence was obtained from a woman aged 60-75 years in good health. The specimen was blood. This chain's CDR3 is CASSQGGGTTDTQYF. In DNA, the CDR3 is TGCGCCAGCAGCCAAGGCGGGGGGACCACAGATACGCAGTATTTT.